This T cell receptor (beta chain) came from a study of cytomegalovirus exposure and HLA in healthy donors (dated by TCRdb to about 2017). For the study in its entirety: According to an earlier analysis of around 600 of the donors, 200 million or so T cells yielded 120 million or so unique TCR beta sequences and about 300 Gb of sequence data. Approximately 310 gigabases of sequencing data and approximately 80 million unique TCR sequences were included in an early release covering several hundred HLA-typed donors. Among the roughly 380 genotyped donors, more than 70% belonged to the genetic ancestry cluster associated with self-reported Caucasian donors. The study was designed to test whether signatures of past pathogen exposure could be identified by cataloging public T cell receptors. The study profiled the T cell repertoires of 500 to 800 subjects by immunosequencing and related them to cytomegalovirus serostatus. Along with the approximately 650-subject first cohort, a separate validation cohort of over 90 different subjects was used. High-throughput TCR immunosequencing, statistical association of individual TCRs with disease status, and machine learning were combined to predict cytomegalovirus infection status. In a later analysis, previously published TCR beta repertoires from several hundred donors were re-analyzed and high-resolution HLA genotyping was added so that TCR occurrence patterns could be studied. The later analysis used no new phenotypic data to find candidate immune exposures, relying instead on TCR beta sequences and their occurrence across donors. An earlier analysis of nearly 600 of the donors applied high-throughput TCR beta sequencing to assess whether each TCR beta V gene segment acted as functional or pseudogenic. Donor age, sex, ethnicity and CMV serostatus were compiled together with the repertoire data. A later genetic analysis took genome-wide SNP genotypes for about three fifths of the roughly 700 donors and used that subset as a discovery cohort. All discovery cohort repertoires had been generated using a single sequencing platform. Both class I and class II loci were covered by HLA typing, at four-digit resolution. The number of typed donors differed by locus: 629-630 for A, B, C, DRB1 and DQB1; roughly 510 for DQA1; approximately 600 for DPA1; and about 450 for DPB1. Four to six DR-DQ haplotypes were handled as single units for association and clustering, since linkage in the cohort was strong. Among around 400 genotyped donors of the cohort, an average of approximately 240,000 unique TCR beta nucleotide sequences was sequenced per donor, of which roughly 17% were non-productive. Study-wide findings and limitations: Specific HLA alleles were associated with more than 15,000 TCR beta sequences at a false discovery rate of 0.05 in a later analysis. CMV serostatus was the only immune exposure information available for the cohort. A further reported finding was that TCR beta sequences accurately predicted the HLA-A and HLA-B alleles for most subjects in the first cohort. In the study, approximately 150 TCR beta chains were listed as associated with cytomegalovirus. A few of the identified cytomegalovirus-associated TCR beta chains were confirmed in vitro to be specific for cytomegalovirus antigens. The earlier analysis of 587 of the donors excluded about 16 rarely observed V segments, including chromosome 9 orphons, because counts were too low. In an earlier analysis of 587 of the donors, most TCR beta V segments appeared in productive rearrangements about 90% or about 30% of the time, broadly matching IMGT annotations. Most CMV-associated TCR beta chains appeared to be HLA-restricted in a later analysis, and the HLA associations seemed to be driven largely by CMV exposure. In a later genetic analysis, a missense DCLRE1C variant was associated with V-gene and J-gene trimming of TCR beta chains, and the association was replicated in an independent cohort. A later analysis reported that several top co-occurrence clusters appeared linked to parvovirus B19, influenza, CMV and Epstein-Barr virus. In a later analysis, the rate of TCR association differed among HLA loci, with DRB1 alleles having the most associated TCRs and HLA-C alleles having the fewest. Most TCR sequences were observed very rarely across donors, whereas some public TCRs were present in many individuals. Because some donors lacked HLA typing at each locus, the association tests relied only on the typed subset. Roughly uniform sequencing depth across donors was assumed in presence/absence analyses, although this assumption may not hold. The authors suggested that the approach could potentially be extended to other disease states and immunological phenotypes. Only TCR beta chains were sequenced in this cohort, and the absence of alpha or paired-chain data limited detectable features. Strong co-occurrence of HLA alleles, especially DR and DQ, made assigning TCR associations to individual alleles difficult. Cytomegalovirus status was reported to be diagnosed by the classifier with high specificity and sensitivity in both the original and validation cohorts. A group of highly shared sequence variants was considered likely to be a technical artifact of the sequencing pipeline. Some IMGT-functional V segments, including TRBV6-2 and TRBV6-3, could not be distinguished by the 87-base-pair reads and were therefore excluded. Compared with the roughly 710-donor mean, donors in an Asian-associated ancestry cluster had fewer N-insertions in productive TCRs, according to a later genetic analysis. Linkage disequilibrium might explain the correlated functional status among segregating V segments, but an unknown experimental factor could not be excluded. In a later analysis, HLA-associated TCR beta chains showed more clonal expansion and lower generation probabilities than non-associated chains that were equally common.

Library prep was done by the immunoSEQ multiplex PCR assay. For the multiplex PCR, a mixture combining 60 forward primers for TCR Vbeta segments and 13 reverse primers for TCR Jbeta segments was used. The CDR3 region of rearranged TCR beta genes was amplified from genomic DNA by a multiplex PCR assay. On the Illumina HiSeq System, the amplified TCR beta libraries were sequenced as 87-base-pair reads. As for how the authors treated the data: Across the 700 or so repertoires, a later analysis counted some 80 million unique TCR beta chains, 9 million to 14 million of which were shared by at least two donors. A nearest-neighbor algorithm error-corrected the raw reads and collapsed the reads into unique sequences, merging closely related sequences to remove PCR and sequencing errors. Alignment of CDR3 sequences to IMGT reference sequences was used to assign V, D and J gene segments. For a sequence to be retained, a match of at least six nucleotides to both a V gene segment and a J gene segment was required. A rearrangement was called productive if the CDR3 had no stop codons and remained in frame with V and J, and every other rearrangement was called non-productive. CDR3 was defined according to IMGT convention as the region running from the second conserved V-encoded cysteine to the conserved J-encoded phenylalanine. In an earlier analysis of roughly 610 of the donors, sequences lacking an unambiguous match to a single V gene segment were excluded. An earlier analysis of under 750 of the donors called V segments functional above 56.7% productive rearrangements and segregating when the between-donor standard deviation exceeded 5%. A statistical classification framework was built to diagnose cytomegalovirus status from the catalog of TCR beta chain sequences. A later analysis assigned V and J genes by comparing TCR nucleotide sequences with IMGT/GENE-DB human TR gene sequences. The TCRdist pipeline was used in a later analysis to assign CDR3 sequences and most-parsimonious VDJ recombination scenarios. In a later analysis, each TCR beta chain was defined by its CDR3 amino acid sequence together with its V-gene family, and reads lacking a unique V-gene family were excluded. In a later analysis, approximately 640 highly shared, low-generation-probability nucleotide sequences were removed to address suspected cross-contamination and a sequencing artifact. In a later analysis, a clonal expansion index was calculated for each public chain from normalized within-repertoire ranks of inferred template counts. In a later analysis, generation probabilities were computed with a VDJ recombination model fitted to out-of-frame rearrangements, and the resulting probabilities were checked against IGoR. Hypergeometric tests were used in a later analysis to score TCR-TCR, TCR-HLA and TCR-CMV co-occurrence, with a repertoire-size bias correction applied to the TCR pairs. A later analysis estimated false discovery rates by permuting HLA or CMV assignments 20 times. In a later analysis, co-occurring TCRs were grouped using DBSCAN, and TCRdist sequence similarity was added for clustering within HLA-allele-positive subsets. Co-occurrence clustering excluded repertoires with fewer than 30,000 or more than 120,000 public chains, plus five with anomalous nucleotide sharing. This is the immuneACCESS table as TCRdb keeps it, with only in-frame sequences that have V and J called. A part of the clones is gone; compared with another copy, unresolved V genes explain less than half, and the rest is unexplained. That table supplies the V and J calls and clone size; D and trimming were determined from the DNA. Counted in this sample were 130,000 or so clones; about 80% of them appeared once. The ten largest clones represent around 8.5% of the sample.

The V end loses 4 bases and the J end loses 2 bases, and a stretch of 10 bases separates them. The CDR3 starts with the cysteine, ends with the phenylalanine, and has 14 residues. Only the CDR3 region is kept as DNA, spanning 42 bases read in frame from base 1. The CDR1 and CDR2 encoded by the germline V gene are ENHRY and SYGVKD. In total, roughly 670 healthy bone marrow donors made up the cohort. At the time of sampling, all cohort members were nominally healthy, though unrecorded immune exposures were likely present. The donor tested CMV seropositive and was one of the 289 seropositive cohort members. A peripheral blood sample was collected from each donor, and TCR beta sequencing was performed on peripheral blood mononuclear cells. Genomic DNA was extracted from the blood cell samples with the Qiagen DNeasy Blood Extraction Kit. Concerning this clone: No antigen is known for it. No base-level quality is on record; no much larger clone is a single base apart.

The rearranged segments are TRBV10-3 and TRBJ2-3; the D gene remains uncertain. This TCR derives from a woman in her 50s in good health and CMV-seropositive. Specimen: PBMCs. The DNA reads TGTGCCATCAGTGTTGATAGAACCACAGATACGCAGTATTTT. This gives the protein CAISVDRTTDTQYF.